The rows below give T cell receptor beta chains drawn from one sample of a study of T cell responses to AZD1222 COVID-19 vaccine. Measured with immunoSEQ multiplex PCR; TCRdb has only the in-frame clones, and not every one. There are about 150,000 clones in the sample; roughly 90% occur only once, and around 2.6% lies in the top ten. The specimen comprised peripheral blood, sampled on day 0 of AZD1222 vaccination. Every receptor here comes from an adult in good health. Both conserved end residues are part of each CDR3. A D gene is named only where the DNA matches it firmly. Rows give clone size only sometimes, using once, few, many, or a class for an expanded clone.

J gene: TRBJ2-2
clone size: .
V gene: TRBV7-3
D gene: .
CDR3 DNA: TGTGCCAGCAGCCCCCTAGGGCCTAACACCGGGGAGCTGTTTTTT
CDR3 protein: CASSPLGPNTGELFF

J gene: TRBJ1-2
clone size: .
V gene: TRBV5-4
D gene: .
CDR3 DNA: TGTGCCAGCAGCCGGTCCCTGAGTAACTATGGCTACACCTTC
CDR3 protein: CASSRSLSNYGYTF

J gene: TRBJ1-2
clone size: .
V gene: TRBV6-5
D gene: TRBD1
CDR3 DNA: TGTGCCAGCAGTTACTCGGGACAGGGTAATGGCTACACCTTC
CDR3 protein: CASSYSGQGNGYTF

J gene: TRBJ1-2
clone size: .
V gene: TRBV29-1
D gene: TRBD1
CDR3 DNA: TGCAGCGTTGATGCGAAAGCAGGGGGCGCAACGGGGGGCTACACCTTC
CDR3 protein: CSVDAKAGGATGGYTF

J gene: TRBJ2-2
clone size: .
V gene: TRBV5-1
D gene: .
CDR3 DNA: TGCGCCAGCAGCTTGGGCTCAACATCAGGGGAGCTGTTTTTT
CDR3 protein: CASSLGSTSGELFF

J gene: TRBJ2-7
clone size: .
V gene: TRBV5-5
D gene: .
CDR3 DNA: TGTGCCAGCAGCTTGGTAGGGGCCTACTACGAGCAGTACTTC
CDR3 protein: CASSLVGAYYEQYF

J gene: TRBJ2-7
clone size: .
V gene: TRBV19
D gene: TRBD1
CDR3 DNA: TGTGCCAGTAGTACAGGGGGCTCGTACGAGCAGTACTTC
CDR3 protein: CASSTGGSYEQYF

J gene: TRBJ1-1
clone size: .
V gene: TRBV19
D gene: TRBD1
CDR3 DNA: TGTGCCAGTAACGTCGACAGGGCGGGGAACACTGAAGCTTTCTTT
CDR3 protein: CASNVDRAGNTEAFF

J gene: TRBJ2-3
clone size: .
V gene: TRBV7-9
D gene: .
CDR3 DNA: TGTGCCAGCAGCCGTTGGGCGGGGGCTAGCACAGATACGCAGTATTTT
CDR3 protein: CASSRWAGASTDTQYF

J gene: TRBJ2-7
clone size: .
V gene: TRBV7-2
D gene: TRBD2
CDR3 DNA: TGTGCCAGCAGCTTCACTAGCGGGAGGTACGAGCAGTACTTC
CDR3 protein: CASSFTSGRYEQYF

J gene: TRBJ1-6
clone size: .
V gene: TRBV10-3
D gene: .
CDR3 DNA: TGTGCCATCAGTGACTGGAAGGGGCCAAATTCACCCCTCCACTTT
CDR3 protein: CAISDWKGPNSPLHF

J gene: TRBJ2-7
clone size: .
V gene: TRBV30
D gene: .
CDR3 DNA: TGTGCCTGGAGGGGAGCAGGGGCGTCGATCGAGCAGTACTTC
CDR3 protein: CAWRGAGASIEQYF

J gene: TRBJ1-2
clone size: .
V gene: TRBV30
D gene: .
CDR3 DNA: TGTGCCTGGAGTGGGCCGTATTATGGCTACACCTTC
CDR3 protein: CAWSGPYYGYTF

J gene: TRBJ1-2
clone size: .
V gene: TRBV5-4
D gene: .
CDR3 DNA: TGTGCCAGCAGCTTGGATCTCAGCCCCTATGGCTACACCTTC
CDR3 protein: CASSLDLSPYGYTF

J gene: TRBJ2-3
clone size: .
V gene: TRBV5-6
D gene: .
CDR3 DNA: TGTGCCAGCAGCTTCCGGGACTCGAGAAGGAATACGCAGTATTTT
CDR3 protein: CASSFRDSRRNTQYF

J gene: TRBJ1-1
clone size: .
V gene: TRBV6-5
D gene: .
CDR3 DNA: TGTGCCAGTACTACTCCTGGGCGACGTGAAGCTTTCTTT
CDR3 protein: CASTTPGRREAFF

J gene: TRBJ2-4
clone size: .
V gene: TRBV28
D gene: .
CDR3 DNA: TGTGCCAGCAGTCCCCGGATGACTATAAAAAACATTCAGTACTTC
CDR3 protein: CASSPRMTIKNIQYF

J gene: TRBJ2-7
clone size: once
V gene: TRBV30
D gene: .
CDR3 DNA: TGTGCCTGGACCTCCAGGGGAAGGGTGACCTACGAGCAGTACTTC
CDR3 protein: CAWTSRGRVTYEQYF

J gene: TRBJ1-4
clone size: .
V gene: TRBV2
D gene: .
CDR3 DNA: TGTGCCAGCAGAGCACAGGGTGCAACTAATGAAAAACTGTTTTTT
CDR3 protein: CASRAQGATNEKLFF

J gene: TRBJ1-4
clone size: .
V gene: TRBV5-1
D gene: .
CDR3 DNA: TGCGCCAGCAGCTTGGGACAGGTTAATGAAAAACTGTTTTTT
CDR3 protein: CASSLGQVNEKLFF

J gene: TRBJ2-7
clone size: .
V gene: TRBV21-1
D gene: .
CDR3 DNA: TGTGCCAGCAGCAAAGGCGTGCCGGGTAGCGGGAGGGCGTCGGAAGAGCAGTACTTC
CDR3 protein: CASSKGVPGSGRASEEQYF

J gene: TRBJ2-7
clone size: .
V gene: TRBV19
D gene: .
CDR3 DNA: TGTGCCAGTTCCAACGTAGGGGTAACTATCTACGAGCAGTACTTC
CDR3 protein: CASSNVGVTIYEQYF

J gene: TRBJ2-7
clone size: .
V gene: TRBV7-7
D gene: TRBD1
CDR3 DNA: TGTGCCAGCAGCACCGGACAGGTACCCTCCTACGAGCAGTACTTC
CDR3 protein: CASSTGQVPSYEQYF

J gene: TRBJ1-4
clone size: .
V gene: TRBV29-1
D gene: TRBD1
CDR3 DNA: TGCAGCGGTGGACAGGGTACTGAAAAACTGTTTTTT
CDR3 protein: CSGGQGTEKLFF

J gene: TRBJ1-6
clone size: .
V gene: TRBV14
D gene: TRBD1
CDR3 DNA: TGTGCCAGCAGCCGAACAGGGGGCATTAATTCACCCCTCCACTTT
CDR3 protein: CASSRTGGINSPLHF

J gene: TRBJ1-5
clone size: .
V gene: TRBV2
D gene: .
CDR3 DNA: TGTGCCAGCAGTGAAGGACAGATAGCAAATCAGCCCCAGCATTTT
CDR3 protein: CASSEGQIANQPQHF

J gene: TRBJ1-3
clone size: few
V gene: TRBV28
D gene: .
CDR3 DNA: TGTGCCAGCAGTTCCCCCCTCGTCTCCTCCTCTGGAAACACCATATATTTT
CDR3 protein: CASSSPLVSSSGNTIYF

J gene: TRBJ1-1
clone size: .
V gene: TRBV4-1
D gene: .
CDR3 DNA: TGCGCCAGCAGCCAAGGGCTATGGGGGCAGAACACTGAAGCTTTCTTT
CDR3 protein: CASSQGLWGQNTEAFF

J gene: TRBJ1-2
clone size: few
V gene: TRBV24-1
D gene: TRBD1
CDR3 DNA: TGTGCCACCAGTGCCGCATCGGGACAGGTTTTAAGGGATGGCTACACCTTC
CDR3 protein: CATSAASGQVLRDGYTF

J gene: TRBJ1-4
clone size: .
V gene: TRBV25-1
D gene: TRBD1
CDR3 DNA: TGTGCCAGCAGCTCCGGAGGGGGCGAAAAACTGTTTTTT
CDR3 protein: CASSSGGGEKLFF

J gene: TRBJ1-5
clone size: .
V gene: TRBV4-1
D gene: .
CDR3 DNA: TGCGCCAGCAGCCATCAGGACAGCAGCAATCAGCCCCAGCATTTT
CDR3 protein: CASSHQDSSNQPQHF

J gene: TRBJ2-7
clone size: .
V gene: TRBV7-9
D gene: .
CDR3 DNA: TGTGCCAGCAGCTTACGGAGGGCAGGGCTCTACGAGCAGTACTTC
CDR3 protein: CASSLRRAGLYEQYF

J gene: TRBJ1-2
clone size: .
V gene: TRBV6-5
D gene: .
CDR3 DNA: TGTGCCAGCAGTTACTCCGCAGGGACCTTCTATGGCTACACCTTC
CDR3 protein: CASSYSAGTFYGYTF

J gene: TRBJ2-7
clone size: .
V gene: TRBV6-5
D gene: TRBD2
CDR3 DNA: TGTGCCAGCGGGACTAGCTACGAGCAGTACTTC
CDR3 protein: CASGTSYEQYF

J gene: TRBJ2-3
clone size: .
V gene: TRBV7-6
D gene: TRBD2
CDR3 DNA: TGTGCCAGCAGCATTCTAGCGGGAGGGCTCACAGATACGCAGTATTTT
CDR3 protein: CASSILAGGLTDTQYF

J gene: TRBJ1-3
clone size: .
V gene: TRBV7-9
D gene: .
CDR3 DNA: TGTGCCAGCAGCTTAGTACTCCCTCTTGAGCCCTCTGGAAACACCATATATTTT
CDR3 protein: CASSLVLPLEPSGNTIYF

J gene: TRBJ1-1
clone size: .
V gene: TRBV6-5
D gene: .
CDR3 DNA: TGTGCCAGCAGACAGGAGCGTCAGGGGAACACTGAAGCTTTCTTT
CDR3 protein: CASRQERQGNTEAFF

J gene: TRBJ2-7
clone size: .
V gene: TRBV7-2
D gene: .
CDR3 DNA: TGTGCCAGCAGCTTAACTCGACAGGTTAGCTACGAGCAGTACTTC
CDR3 protein: CASSLTRQVSYEQYF

J gene: TRBJ1-1
clone size: .
V gene: TRBV6-5
D gene: .
CDR3 DNA: TGTGCCAGCAGTCCCAGTGGGGCCGGGAACACTGAAGCTTTCTTT
CDR3 protein: CASSPSGAGNTEAFF

J gene: TRBJ1-2
clone size: few
V gene: TRBV12-3/TRBV12-4
D gene: .
CDR3 DNA: TGTGCCAGCAGTTTCCACAGCTCTGGCTACACCTTC
CDR3 protein: CASSFHSSGYTF

J gene: TRBJ2-3
clone size: .
V gene: TRBV6-5
D gene: .
CDR3 DNA: TGTGCCAGCAGTACCCGCGGGATAATTGATGATACGCAGTATTTT
CDR3 protein: CASSTRGIIDDTQYF

J gene: TRBJ1-6
clone size: once
V gene: TRBV4-1
D gene: .
CDR3 DNA: TGCGCCAGCAGCCAACACCTATTTGGACTGGAGAATAATTCACCCCTCCACTTT
CDR3 protein: CASSQHLFGLENNSPLHF